The clone carrying this T cell receptor beta chain was recorded a few times. Antigen: not known. This sample was included in a study of blood T cells in healthy people across ages. Findings and caveats of the study: Older age coincided with a roughly linear decline in TCR beta diversity per million T cells. PBMC samples, being unsorted, prevented any conclusive comparison of naive and antigen-experienced cells.

Each donor supplied around 10 milliliters of peripheral blood. With V trimmed by 3 bases and J by 2 bases, 3 bases remained unmatched. CDR3 length equals 14 residues. The germline V gene encodes CDR1 DFQATT and CDR2 SNEGSKA (reference sequence). Using a J-beta primer mix together with a sample-barcoded 5' primer, a second PCR was run for about 6 to 11 cycles. TCRdb called the 5' RACE reads again in MiXCR, with one record for every CDR3 protein. The sample records 550,000 to 800,000 distinct CDR3 sequences, 20% to 25% being singletons. The V call is TRBV20-1, the J call TRBJ2-5; 10 positions match TRBD2. The sample comprised blood. The origin of this receptor is a man between 65 and 85 years old in good health. The CDR3 region has the DNA TGCAGTGCTAGCATAGCGGGAGGACAAGAGACCCAGTACTTC. The encoded protein is CSASIAGGQETQYF.